A single sample is the source of the 4 T cell receptor beta chains below, sequenced in a study of blood T cell repertoires in COVID-19. Data came from immunoSEQ multiplex PCR; TCRdb stores just in-frame clones and leaves some out. The sample has tens of thousands of clones, around four fifths seen once. The sequenced material came from peripheral blood. Receptor source: a woman over 75 with acute or convalescent COVID-19.

This clone showed up just a few times. The rearrangement joins TRBV11-2 to TRBJ1-2; 7 positions agree with TRBD1. Germline trimming cut 1 base from V and 4 bases from J; bases unmatched to any gene: 3. Germline V CDR1 and CDR2: SGHAT, FQNNGV. The CDR3 totals 14 residues. CDR3 residues: CASSLGGQSYGYTF. CDR3 DNA: TGTGCCAGCAGCTTAGGGGGACAGAGCTATGGCTACACCTTC.

V gene TRBV6-5 combines with J gene TRBJ1-1, with D possibly matching TRBD1 (5 bases). CDR1 is MNHEY and CDR2 is SVGAGI in the germline V gene. V was clipped by 6 bases and J by 10 bases, with 24 bases between them. This CDR3 spans 15 amino acids. The CDR3 DNA is TGTGCCAGCAGCCCGAAAGGGGTTGTGCCCCGAATAGCTTTCTTT. It is translated as CASSPKGVVPRIAFF.

The chain is built from TRBV5-1 and TRBJ1-4; 11 positions agree with TRBD1. Looked up from germline, CDR1 is SGHRS and CDR2 is YFSETQ. This CDR3 is built from 14 residues. Trimming cost V 4 bases and J 8 bases; bases outside gene matches: 4. CDR3 region: CASSTGQGVEKLFF. The CDR3 nucleotides are TGCGCCAGCAGCACGGGACAGGGGGTGGAAAAACTGTTTTTT.

The gene calls are TRBV6-1 and TRBJ2-7; D call uncertain. This CDR3 spans 13 amino acids. Germline lookup yields CDR1 MNHNS and CDR2 SASEGT. The V end was cut by 0 bases, the J end by 10 bases, with 13 bases between. The chain's CDR3 is CASSEALTIRQYF. As DNA, the CDR3 is TGTGCCAGCAGTGAAGCGCTTACAATTCGTCAGTACTTC.